A selection of T cell receptor beta chains follows, all from one sample in a study of T-cell reconstitution after alpha-beta-depleted transplantation in children. MiXCR, applied by TCRdb to the PCR reads, yields one record per CDR3 protein. The profile shows roughly 590,000 distinct CDR3 sequences, roughly 15% of them singletons. The material sequenced was PBMCs from the stem cell graft donor, taken from the stem cell graft. The receptors originated from a human donor who donated a stem cell graft to a child with acute myeloid leukemia. CDR3s include the opening cysteine and the closing phenylalanine or tryptophan. D genes are given only for firm matches. The listing skips clone size in some rows; elsewhere it reads once, few, many or a size class.

V: TRBV5-1; D: NA; J: TRBJ2-5; size: NA; DNA: TGCGTCAGCAGCTTGGGAGGGGGAGAGACCCAGTACTTC; CDR3: CVSSLGGGETQYF
V: TRBV6-2/TRBV6-3; D: NA; J: TRBJ1-5; size: few; DNA: TGTGCCAGCAGTCGACAGGACTTGGGGGACTATAGCAATCAGCCCCAGCATTTT; CDR3: CASSRQDLGDYSNQPQHF
V: TRBV7-2; D: NA; J: TRBJ2-5; size: few; DNA: TGTGCCAGCAGCTCGTACACTCAAGTAGAGACCCAGTACTTC; CDR3: CASSSYTQVETQYF
V: TRBV7-2; D: NA; J: TRBJ2-4; size: NA; DNA: TGTGCCAGCAGCGAGACAGGGACTGGAGACATTCAGTACTTC; CDR3: CASSETGTGDIQYF
V: TRBV7-2; D: NA; J: TRBJ2-3; size: many; DNA: TGTGCCAGCAGCCTCGATGGCGGCACAGATACGCAGTATTTT; CDR3: CASSLDGGTDTQYF
V: TRBV5-1; D: NA; J: TRBJ2-5; size: NA; DNA: TGCGCCAGCAGCTTTCCAGACACCCAAGAGACCCAGTACTTC; CDR3: CASSFPDTQETQYF
V: TRBV12-3/TRBV12-4; D: TRBD2; J: TRBJ2-1; size: NA; DNA: TGTGCCAGCAGCCCGCCAGCGGGGAGGGACAATGAGCAGTTCTTC; CDR3: CASSPPAGRDNEQFF
V: TRBV7-2; D: TRBD1; J: TRBJ1-3; size: few; DNA: TGTGCCAGCAGATCGGACAGGGGTGGAAACACCATATATTTT; CDR3: CASRSDRGGNTIYF
V: TRBV20-1; D: NA; J: TRBJ1-5; size: many; DNA: TGCAGTGCTAGACAACAGGGTTCCTTGAATCAGCCCCAGCATTTT; CDR3: CSARQQGSLNQPQHF
V: TRBV20-1; D: NA; J: TRBJ1-5; size: NA; DNA: TGCAGTGCTAGGCGACAGCTGCAGGAGCCCCAGCATTTT; CDR3: CSARRQLQEPQHF
V: TRBV20-1; D: NA; J: TRBJ2-5; size: many; DNA: TGCAGTGCCCTGTTCCAGGGAGTAAAAGAGACCCAGTACTTC; CDR3: CSALFQGVKETQYF
V: TRBV7-3; D: NA; J: TRBJ2-7; size: few; DNA: TGTGCCAGCAGCTTAACGTTAGGGGGGGCCACTGGCGGGGTCGAGCAGTACTTC; CDR3: CASSLTLGGATGGVEQYF
V: TRBV20-1; D: NA; J: TRBJ2-1; size: many; DNA: TGCAGTGCTAGATTGGTATCCTACAATGAGCAGTTCTTC; CDR3: CSARLVSYNEQFF
V: TRBV5-5; D: NA; J: TRBJ1-5; size: few; DNA: TGTGCCAGCAGCTTAGGATTGCCTAGCAATCAGCCCCAGCATTTT; CDR3: CASSLGLPSNQPQHF
V: TRBV7-3; D: NA; J: TRBJ1-6; size: many; DNA: TGTGCCAGCAGCTTAGAGGGGCATCTTTCTTCACCCCTCCACTTT; CDR3: CASSLEGHLSSPLHF
V: TRBV6-1; D: TRBD1; J: TRBJ1-1; size: NA; DNA: TGTGCCAGCAGTGAAGCCCTGGACAGGGGGAACACTGAAGCTTTCTTT; CDR3: CASSEALDRGNTEAFF